This T cell receptor beta chain originates from a study of cytomegalovirus exposure and HLA in healthy donors. Study observations and caveats: For cytomegalovirus status, the classifier reportedly gave diagnoses with high specificity and sensitivity.

This clone showed up just once. The antigen remains undetermined. This CDR3 contains 15 residues. The ends lost 1 base at V and 1 base at J; junction bases unmatched: 3. Germline V gene sequence: CDR1 SGHDT, CDR2 YYEEEE. Both 60 Vbeta primers and 13 Jbeta primers went into the PCR. The repertoire was sequenced with immunoSEQ multiplex PCR; TCRdb's copy has only in-frame clones and lacks some. Of 70,000 or so clones in the sample, around 86% were seen once. The TCR sequence derives from a woman under 40 in good health and CMV-seronegative. The sequencing input was PBMCs. This rearrangement joins TRBV5-6 to TRBJ2-5; 8 bases match TRBD1. The CDR3 bases are TGTGCCAGCAGCTTGCCCGGACAGGGCCAAGAGACCCAGTACTTC. Its protein is CASSLPGQGQETQYF. Drawing the rest from reference TRBV5-6 and TRBJ2-5, the complete variable domain is DAGVTQSPTHLIKTRGQQVTLRCSPKSGHDTVSWYQQALGQGPQFIFQYYEEEERQRGNFPDRFSGHQFPNYSSELNVNALLLGDSALYLCASSLPGQGQETQYFGPGTRLLVL.